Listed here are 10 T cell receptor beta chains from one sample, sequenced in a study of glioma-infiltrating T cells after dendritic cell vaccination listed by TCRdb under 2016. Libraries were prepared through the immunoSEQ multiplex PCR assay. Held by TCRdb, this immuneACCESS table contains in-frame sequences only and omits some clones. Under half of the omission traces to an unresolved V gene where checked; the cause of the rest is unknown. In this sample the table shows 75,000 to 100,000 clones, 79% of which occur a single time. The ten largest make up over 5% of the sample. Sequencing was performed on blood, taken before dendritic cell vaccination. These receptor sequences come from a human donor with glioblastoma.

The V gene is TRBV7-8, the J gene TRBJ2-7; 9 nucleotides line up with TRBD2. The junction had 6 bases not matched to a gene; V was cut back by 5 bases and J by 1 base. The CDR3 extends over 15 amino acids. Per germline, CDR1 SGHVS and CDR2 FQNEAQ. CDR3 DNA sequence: TGTGCCAGCAGCCCACGTAGCGGGAGATCCTACGAGCAGTACTTC. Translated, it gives CASSPRSGRSYEQYF.

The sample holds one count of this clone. The CDR3 sequence is CASSARQVFSYNSPLHF. The CDR3 nucleotides are TGTGCCAGCAGTGCTAGGCAAGTCTTCTCCTATAATTCACCCCTCCACTTT. The chain carries TRBV2 and TRBJ1-6; D is ambiguous. The germline V gene encodes CDR1 SNHLY and CDR2 FYNNEI. The CDR3 is made up of 17 amino acids. V dropped 4 bases and J dropped 0 bases, with 13 bases sitting between them. The whole variable domain, filled in from reference TRBV2 and TRBJ1-6, reads EPEVTQTPSHQVTQMGQEVILRCVPISNHLYFYWYRQILGQKVEFLVSFYNNEISEKSEIFDDQFSVERPDGSNFTLKIRSTKLEDSAMYFCASSARQVFSYNSPLHFGNGTRLTVT.

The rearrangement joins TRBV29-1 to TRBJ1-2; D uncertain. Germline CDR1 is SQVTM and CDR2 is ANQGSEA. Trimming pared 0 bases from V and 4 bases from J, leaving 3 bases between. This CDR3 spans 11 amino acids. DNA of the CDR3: TGCAGCGTTGAAGACGGCTATGGCTACACCTTC. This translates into CSVEDGYGYTF.

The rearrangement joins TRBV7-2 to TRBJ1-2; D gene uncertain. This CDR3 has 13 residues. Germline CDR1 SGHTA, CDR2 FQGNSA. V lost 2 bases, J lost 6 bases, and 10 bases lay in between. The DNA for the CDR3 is TGTGCCAGCAGCTTAACAGTTTGGGATGGCTACACCTTC. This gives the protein CASSLTVWDGYTF.

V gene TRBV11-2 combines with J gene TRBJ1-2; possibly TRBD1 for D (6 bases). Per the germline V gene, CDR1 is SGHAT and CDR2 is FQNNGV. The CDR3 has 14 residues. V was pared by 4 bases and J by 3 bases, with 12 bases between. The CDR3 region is CASSYLRGDYGYTF. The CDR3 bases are TGTGCCAGCAGCTACCTCAGGGGTGACTATGGCTACACCTTC.

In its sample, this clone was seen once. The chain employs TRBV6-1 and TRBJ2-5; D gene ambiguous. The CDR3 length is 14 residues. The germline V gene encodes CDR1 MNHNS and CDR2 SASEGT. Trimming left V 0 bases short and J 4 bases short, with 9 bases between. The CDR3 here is CASSEAAFLETQYF. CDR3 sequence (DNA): TGTGCCAGCAGTGAAGCGGCCTTCCTAGAGACCCAGTACTTC.

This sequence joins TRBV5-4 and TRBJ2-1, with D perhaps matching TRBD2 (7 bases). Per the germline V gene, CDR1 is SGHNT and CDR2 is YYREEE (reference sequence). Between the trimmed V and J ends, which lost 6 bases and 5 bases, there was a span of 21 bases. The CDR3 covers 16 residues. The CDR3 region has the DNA TGTGCCAGCACCACCGGACTGGGGGGGGCCAACAATGAGCAGTTCTTC. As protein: CASTTGLGGANNEQFF. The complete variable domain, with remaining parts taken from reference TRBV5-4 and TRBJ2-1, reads ETGVTQSPTHLIKTRGQQVTLRCSSQSGHNTVSWYQQALGQGPQFIFQYYREEENGRGNFPPRFSGLQFPNYSSELNVNALELDDSALYLCASTTGLGGANNEQFFGPGTRLTVL.

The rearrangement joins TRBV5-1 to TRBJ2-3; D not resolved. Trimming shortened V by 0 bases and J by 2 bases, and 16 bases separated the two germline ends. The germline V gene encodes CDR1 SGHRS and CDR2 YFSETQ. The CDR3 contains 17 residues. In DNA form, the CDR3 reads TGCGCCAGCAGCTTGGCCAGAACCCTGACTCTCACAGATACGCAGTATTTT. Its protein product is CASSLARTLTLTDTQYF.

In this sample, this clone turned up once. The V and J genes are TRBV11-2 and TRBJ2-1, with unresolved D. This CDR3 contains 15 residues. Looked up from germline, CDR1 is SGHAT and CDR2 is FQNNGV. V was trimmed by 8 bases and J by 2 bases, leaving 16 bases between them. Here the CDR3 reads CASRGDAMAYNEQFF. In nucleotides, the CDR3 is TGTGCCAGCCGAGGTGACGCGATGGCCTACAATGAGCAGTTCTTC.

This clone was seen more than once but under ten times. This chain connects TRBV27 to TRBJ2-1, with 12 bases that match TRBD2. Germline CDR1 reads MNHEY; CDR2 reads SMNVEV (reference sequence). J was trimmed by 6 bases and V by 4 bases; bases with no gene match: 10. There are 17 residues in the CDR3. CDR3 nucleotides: TGTGCCAGCAGTTCCCTTTTGGGACTAGCGGGTTCCAATGAGCAGTTCTTC. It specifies CASSSLLGLAGSNEQFF.